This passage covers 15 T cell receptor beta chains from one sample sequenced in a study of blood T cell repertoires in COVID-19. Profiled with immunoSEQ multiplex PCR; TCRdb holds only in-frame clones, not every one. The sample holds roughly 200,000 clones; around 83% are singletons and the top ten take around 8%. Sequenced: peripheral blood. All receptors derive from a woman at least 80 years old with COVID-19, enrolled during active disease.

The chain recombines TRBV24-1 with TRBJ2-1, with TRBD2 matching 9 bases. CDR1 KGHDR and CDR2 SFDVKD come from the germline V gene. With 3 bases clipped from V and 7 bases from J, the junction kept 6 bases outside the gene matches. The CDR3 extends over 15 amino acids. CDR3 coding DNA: TGTGCCACCAGTGATCGGCTAGCGGGAAGTAATGAGCAGTTCTTC. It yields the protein CATSDRLAGSNEQFF.

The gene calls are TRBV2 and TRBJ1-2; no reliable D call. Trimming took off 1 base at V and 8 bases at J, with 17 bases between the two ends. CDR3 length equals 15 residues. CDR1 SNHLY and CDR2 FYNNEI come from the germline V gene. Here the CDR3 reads CASSEDMGKSRGYTF. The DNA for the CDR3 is TGTGCCAGCAGTGAAGATATGGGCAAGAGTCGAGGCTACACCTTC.

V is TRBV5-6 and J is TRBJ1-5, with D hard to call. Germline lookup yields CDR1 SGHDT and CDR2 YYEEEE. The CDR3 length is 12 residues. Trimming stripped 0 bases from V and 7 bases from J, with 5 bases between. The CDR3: CASSLGRQPQHF. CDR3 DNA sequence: TGTGCCAGCAGCTTGGGGAGGCAGCCCCAGCATTTT.

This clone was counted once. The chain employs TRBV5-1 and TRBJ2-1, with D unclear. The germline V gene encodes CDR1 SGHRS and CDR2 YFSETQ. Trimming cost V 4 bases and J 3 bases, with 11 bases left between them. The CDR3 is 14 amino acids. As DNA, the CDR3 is TGCGCCAGCAGCCGAATACAAAGCTACAATGAGCAGTTCTTC. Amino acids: CASSRIQSYNEQFF.

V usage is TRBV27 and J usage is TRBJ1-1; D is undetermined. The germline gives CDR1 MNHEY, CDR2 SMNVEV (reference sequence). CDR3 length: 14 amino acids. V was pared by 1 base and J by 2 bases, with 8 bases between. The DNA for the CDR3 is TGTGCCAGCAGTTTATACCCAGGCAACACTGAAGCTTTCTTT. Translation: CASSLYPGNTEAFF.

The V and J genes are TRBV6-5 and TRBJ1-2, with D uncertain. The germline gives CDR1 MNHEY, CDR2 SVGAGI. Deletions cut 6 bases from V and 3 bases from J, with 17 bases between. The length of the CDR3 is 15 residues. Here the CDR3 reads CASRTAYSGYYGYTF. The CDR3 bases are TGTGCCAGCAGAACAGCTTACTCTGGCTACTATGGCTACACCTTC.

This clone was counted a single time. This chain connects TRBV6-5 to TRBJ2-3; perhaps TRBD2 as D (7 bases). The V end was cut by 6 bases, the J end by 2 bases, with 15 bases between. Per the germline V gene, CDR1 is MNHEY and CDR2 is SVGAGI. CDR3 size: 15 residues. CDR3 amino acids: CASRGSGGTTDTQYF. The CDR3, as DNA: TGTGCCAGCAGAGGATCGGGGGGCACCACAGATACGCAGTATTTT.

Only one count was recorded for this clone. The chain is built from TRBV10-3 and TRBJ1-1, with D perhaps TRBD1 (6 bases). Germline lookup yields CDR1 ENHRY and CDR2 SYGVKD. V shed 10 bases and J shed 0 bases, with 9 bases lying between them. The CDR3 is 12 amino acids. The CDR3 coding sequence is TGTGCCACCACAGGGTTGAACACTGAAGCTTTCTTT. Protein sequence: CATTGLNTEAFF.

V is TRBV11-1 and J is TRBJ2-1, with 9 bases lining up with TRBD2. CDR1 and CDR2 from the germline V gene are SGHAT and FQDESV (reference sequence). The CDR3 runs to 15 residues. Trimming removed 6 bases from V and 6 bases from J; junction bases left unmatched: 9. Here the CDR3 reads CASSQLAGPLNEQFF. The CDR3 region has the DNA TGTGCCAGCAGTCAACTAGCGGGTCCCCTCAATGAGCAGTTCTTC.

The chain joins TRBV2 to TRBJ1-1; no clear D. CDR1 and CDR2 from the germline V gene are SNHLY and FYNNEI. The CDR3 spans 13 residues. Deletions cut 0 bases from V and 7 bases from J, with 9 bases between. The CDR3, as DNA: TGTGCCAGCAGTGAAGCGCGATCGAGTGAAGCTTTCTTT. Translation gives CASSEARSSEAFF. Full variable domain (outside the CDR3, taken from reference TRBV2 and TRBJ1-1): EPEVTQTPSHQVTQMGQEVILRCVPISNHLYFYWYRQILGQKVEFLVSFYNNEISEKSEIFDDQFSVERPDGSNFTLKIRSTKLEDSAMYFCASSEARSSEAFFGQGTRLTVV.

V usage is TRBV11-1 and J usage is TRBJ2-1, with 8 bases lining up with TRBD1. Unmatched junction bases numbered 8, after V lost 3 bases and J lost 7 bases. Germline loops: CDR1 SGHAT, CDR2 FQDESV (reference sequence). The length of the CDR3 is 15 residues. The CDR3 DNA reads TGTGCCAGCAGCTTTCACGGGACAGGCCTTAATGAGCAGTTCTTC. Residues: CASSFHGTGLNEQFF.

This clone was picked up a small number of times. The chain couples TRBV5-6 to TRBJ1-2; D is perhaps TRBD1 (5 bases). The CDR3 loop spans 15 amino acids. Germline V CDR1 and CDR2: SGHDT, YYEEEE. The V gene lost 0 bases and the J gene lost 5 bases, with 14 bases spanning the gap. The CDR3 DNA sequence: TGTGCCAGCAGCTTGGCCGGGGGGGTATGGTATGGCTACACCTTC. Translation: CASSLAGGVWYGYTF.

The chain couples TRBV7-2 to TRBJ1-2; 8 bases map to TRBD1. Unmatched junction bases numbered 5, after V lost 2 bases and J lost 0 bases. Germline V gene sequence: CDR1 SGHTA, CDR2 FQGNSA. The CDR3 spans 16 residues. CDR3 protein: CASSLLGQASNYGYTF. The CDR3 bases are TGTGCCAGCAGCTTATTGGGACAGGCTTCTAACTATGGCTACACCTTC. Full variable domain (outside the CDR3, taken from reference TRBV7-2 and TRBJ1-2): GAGVSQSPSNKVTEKGKDVELRCDPISGHTALYWYRQSLGQGLEFLIYFQGNSAPDKSGLPSDRFSAERTGGSVSTLTIQRTQQEDSAVYLCASSLLGQASNYGYTFGSGTRLTVV.

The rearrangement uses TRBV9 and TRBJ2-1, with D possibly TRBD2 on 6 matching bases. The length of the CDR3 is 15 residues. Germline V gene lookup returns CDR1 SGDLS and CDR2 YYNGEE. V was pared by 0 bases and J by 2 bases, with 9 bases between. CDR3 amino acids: CASSVDGRAYNEQFF. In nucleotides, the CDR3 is TGTGCCAGCAGCGTAGACGGGAGAGCCTACAATGAGCAGTTCTTC.

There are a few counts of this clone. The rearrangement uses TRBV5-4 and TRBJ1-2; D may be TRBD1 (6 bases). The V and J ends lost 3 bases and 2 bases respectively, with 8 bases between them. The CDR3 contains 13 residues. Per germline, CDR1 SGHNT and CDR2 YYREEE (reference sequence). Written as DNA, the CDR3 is TGTGCCAGCAGCTACGACAGGAACTATGGCTACACCTTC. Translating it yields CASSYDRNYGYTF.